The T cell receptor beta chain under discussion was sequenced for a study of blood T cell repertoires in COVID-19. This clone was detected only once. The V gene lost 3 bases and the J gene lost 0 bases, with 9 bases spanning the gap. The CDR3 has 14 amino acids. Germline V gives CDR1 MNHNS, CDR2 SASEGT. Generated by immunoSEQ multiplex PCR, the TCRdb table keeps only in-frame clones and is missing some. The table includes about 130,000 clones, 55% to 75% detected once. The sample consisted of peripheral blood. This chain connects TRBV6-1 to TRBJ2-7; perhaps TRBD1 as D (6 bases). The receptor was derived from a woman between 70 and 85 years old with acute or convalescent COVID-19. This chain's CDR3 is CASSEQGFSYEQYF. In nucleotides, the CDR3 is TGTGCCAGCAGTGAGCAGGGGTTCTCCTACGAGCAGTACTTC.